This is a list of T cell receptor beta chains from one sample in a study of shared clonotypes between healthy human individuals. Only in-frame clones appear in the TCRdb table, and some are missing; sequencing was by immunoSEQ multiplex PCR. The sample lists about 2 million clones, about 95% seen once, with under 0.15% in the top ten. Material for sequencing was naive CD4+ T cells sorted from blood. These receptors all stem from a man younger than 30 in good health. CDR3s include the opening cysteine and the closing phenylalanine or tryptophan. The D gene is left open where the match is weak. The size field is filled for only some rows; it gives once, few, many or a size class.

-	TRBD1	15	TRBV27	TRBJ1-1	CASSSSRGVDTEAFF	TGTGCCAGCAGTTCATCCAGGGGGGTCGACACTGAAGCTTTCTTT
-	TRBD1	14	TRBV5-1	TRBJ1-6	CASSFGTGSSPLHF	TGCGCCAGCAGCTTCGGGACAGGAAGTTCACCCCTCCACTTT
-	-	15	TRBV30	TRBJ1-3	CAWCTGLSSGNTIYF	TGTGCCTGGTGCACAGGTTTAAGCTCTGGAAACACCATATATTTT
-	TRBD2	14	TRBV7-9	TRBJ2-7	CASSSLAGVYEQYF	TGTGCCAGCAGCTCCCTAGCGGGAGTCTACGAGCAGTACTTC
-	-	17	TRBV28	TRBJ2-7	CASSLNRLGDPWGEQYF	TGTGCCAGCAGTTTAAACCGCCTTGGGGACCCCTGGGGAGAGCAGTACTTC
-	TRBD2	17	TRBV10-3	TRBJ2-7	CAIRSTSGRAGVHEQYF	TGTGCCATCAGATCGACTAGCGGGAGGGCGGGCGTCCACGAGCAGTACTTC
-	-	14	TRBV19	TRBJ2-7	CASSTLPSSGEQYF	TGTGCCAGTAGTACCCTACCAAGCTCGGGGGAGCAGTACTTC
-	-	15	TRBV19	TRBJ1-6	CASTRAFSYNSPLHF	TGTGCCAGTACCCGAGCGTTCAGCTACAATTCACCCCTCCACTTT
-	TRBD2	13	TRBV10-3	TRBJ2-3	CAISGGGVDTQYF	TGTGCCATCAGTGGGGGAGGGGTAGATACGCAGTATTTT
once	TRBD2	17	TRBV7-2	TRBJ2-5	CASSATPGGGRKETQYF	TGTGCCAGCAGCGCTACTCCAGGCGGGGGGCGAAAAGAGACCCAGTACTTC
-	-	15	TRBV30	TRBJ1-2	CAWSPRDRRHYGYTF	TGTGCCTGGAGTCCCCGTGACAGGAGGCACTATGGCTACACCTTC
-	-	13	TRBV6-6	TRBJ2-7	CASSYGVSYEQYF	TGTGCCAGCAGTTACGGGGTTTCCTACGAGCAGTACTTC
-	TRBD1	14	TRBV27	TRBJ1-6	CASTTGTENSPLHF	TGTGCCAGCACCACCGGGACAGAAAATTCACCCCTCCACTTT
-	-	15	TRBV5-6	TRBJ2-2	CASSLVAGNTGELFF	TGTGCCAGCAGCTTGGTGGCAGGGAACACCGGGGAGCTGTTTTTT
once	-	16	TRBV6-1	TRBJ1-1	CASSGRGGPMNTEAFF	TGTGCCAGCAGTGGCCGGGGAGGACCCATGAACACTGAAGCTTTCTTT
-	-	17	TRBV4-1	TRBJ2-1	CASSQPIAARSRYEQFF	TGCGCCAGCAGCCAACCCATAGCGGCCCGATCGAGGTATGAGCAGTTCTTC
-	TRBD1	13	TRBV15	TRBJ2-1	CATSRQQGNEQFF	TGTGCCACCAGCAGACAACAGGGGAATGAGCAGTTCTTC
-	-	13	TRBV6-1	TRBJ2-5	CASSTGTGETQYF	TGTGCCAGCAGCACAGGGACCGGGGAGACCCAGTACTTC
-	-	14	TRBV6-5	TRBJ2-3	CASRRDGGTDTQYF	TGTGCCAGCAGGCGGGACGGGGGCACAGATACGCAGTATTTT
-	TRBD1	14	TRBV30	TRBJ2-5	CAWSYGQGQETQYF	TGTGCCTGGAGTTACGGACAGGGCCAAGAGACCCAGTACTTC
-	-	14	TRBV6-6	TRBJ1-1	CASSSGTQNTEAFF	TGTGCCAGCAGTAGCGGGACACAGAACACTGAAGCTTTCTTT
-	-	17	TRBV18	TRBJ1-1	CASSLGASYDRNTEAFF	TGTGCCAGCTCACTTGGGGCCTCTTACGACAGGAACACTGAAGCTTTCTTT
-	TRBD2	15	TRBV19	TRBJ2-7	CASRTIAGDTYEQYF	TGTGCCAGTAGGACAATAGCGGGAGATACCTACGAGCAGTACTTC
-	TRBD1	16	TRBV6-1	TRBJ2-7	CASSERRTGAAYEQYF	TGTGCCAGCAGTGAACGAAGGACAGGCGCCGCCTACGAGCAGTACTTC
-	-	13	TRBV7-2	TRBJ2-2	CASTRRWAGELFF	TGTGCCAGCACCCGAAGGTGGGCCGGGGAGCTGTTTTTT
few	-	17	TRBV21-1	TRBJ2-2	CASSKSPTPRGTGELFF	TGTGCCAGCAGCAAAAGCCCGACACCAAGAGGGACCGGGGAGCTGTTTTTT
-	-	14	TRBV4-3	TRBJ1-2	CASSQDWLSHGYTF	TGCGCCAGCAGCCAAGACTGGTTGTCGCACGGCTACACCTTC
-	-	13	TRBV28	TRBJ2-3	CASSLVAPDTQYF	TGTGCCAGCAGTTTAGTAGCCCCAGATACGCAGTATTTT
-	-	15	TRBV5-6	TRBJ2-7	CASTERPLPSYEQYF	TGTGCCAGCACCGAGAGGCCATTACCGTCCTACGAGCAGTACTTC
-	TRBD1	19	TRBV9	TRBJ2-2	CASSANLQGRHGNTGELFF	TGTGCCAGCAGCGCCAACTTACAGGGGCGACACGGAAACACCGGGGAGCTGTTTTTT
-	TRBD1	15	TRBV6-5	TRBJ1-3	CASSLTGGSGNTIYF	TGTGCCAGCAGCCTAACAGGGGGCTCTGGAAACACCATATATTTT
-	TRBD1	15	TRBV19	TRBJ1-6	CASSIQGANNSPLHF	TGTGCCAGTAGTATACAGGGGGCGAATAATTCACCCCTCCACTTT